This T cell receptor beta chain was sequenced during a study of blood T cell repertoires in COVID-19. Across the whole study: Donors in the United States, Italy and Spain gave samples during acute or convalescent COVID-19.

Germline-derived CDR1 and CDR2 are SGDLS and YYNGEE. V lost 4 bases and J lost 1, with 11 bases in between. This CDR3 contains 14 residues. Original handling: Estimates of nucleated cell counts were drawn from the amplification of reference gene primers. TCRdb's table, derived via immunoSEQ multiplex PCR, lists solely in-frame clones and lacks some. V and J calls and clone size are those listed in that table; D and trimming were worked out from the DNA. The sample carries about 170,000 clones, almost 85% recorded once. This rearrangement joins TRBV9 to TRBJ2-5; a weak D match, TRBD2 (6 bases). The sequenced sample was peripheral blood. The clonotype was recovered from a man in his forties or fifties who had recovered from COVID-19. CDR3 sequence (DNA): TGTGCCAGCAGCCGTTCCGGGAGCCAAGAGACCCAGTACTTC. Protein product: CASSRSGSQETQYF. Drawing the rest from reference TRBV9 and TRBJ2-5, the complete variable domain is DSGVTQTPKHLITATGQRVTLRCSPRSGDLSVYWYQQSLDQGLQFLIQYYNGEERAKGNILERFSAQQFPDLHSELNLSSLELGDSALYFCASSRSGSQETQYFGPGTRLLVL.